Presented here are 7 T cell receptor beta chains from one specimen sequenced in a study of T cell repertoires in cytomegalovirus infection. Each CDR3 protein gets one entry after TCRdb re-called the reads with MiXCR. The sample has hundreds of thousands of distinct CDR3 sequences, around 11% seen once. Input material: PBMCs. The receptors come from a human donor in good health (CMV status not recorded). Some clones in this sample may be carry-over from other donors' samples.

This clonotype was counted a few times. This chain's CDR3 is CASSLDLASTGELFF. CDR3 DNA: TGCGCCAGCAGCTTGGACCTAGCCAGTACCGGGGAGCTGTTTTTT. This rearrangement joins TRBV5-1 to TRBJ2-2, with D possibly TRBD2 on 5 matching bases. Deletions cut 0 bases from V and 5 bases from J, with 11 bases between. Germline V gives CDR1 SGHRS, CDR2 YFSETQ. This CDR3 has 15 amino acids.

The chain carries TRBV5-1 and TRBJ1-2; 7 positions match TRBD1. The CDR3 has 15 amino acids. Germline CDR1 is SGHRS and CDR2 is YFSETQ. Trimming at V came to 4 bases and at J to 4 bases, leaving 10 bases not matched to a gene. The CDR3 loop is CASSLGQPSGYGYTF. The CDR3 DNA is TGCGCCAGCAGCCTGGGACAGCCCTCGGGCTATGGCTACACCTTC.

This chain links TRBV20-1 with TRBJ2-3; D gene ambiguous. CDR3 length: 15 residues. Trimming stripped 6 bases from V and 0 bases from J, with 16 bases between. Germline V gene sequence: CDR1 DFQATT, CDR2 SNEGSKA (reference sequence). CDR3 loop: CSALSMAESTDTQYF. CDR3 nucleotides: TGCAGTGCCTTGTCGATGGCGGAGAGCACAGATACGCAGTATTTT.

This clonotype was seen a few times. The rearrangement joins TRBV20-1 to TRBJ1-1; maybe TRBD1 (5 bases). The germline CDR1 and CDR2 sequences are DFQATT and SNEGSKA (reference sequence). The CDR3 runs to 13 residues. Written as DNA, the CDR3 is TGCAGCGCGATGGACATAATGAACACTGAAGCTTTCTTT. This codes for CSAMDIMNTEAFF.

This clonotype showed up many times. V gene TRBV6-5 combines with J gene TRBJ2-1; the match to TRBD2 covers 9 bases. Germline CDR1 MNHEY, CDR2 SVGAGI. CDR3 size: 15 residues. V dropped 5 bases and J dropped 3; count of bases not matched to a gene: 5. As DNA, the CDR3 is TGTGCCAGCAGTCGTAGCGGGAGTTACTACAATGAGCAGTTCTTC. This translates into CASSRSGSYYNEQFF.

This clonotype was picked up many times. The chain carries TRBV7-9 and TRBJ2-1, with a weak D call TRBD2 (5 bases). Germline CDR1 SEHNR, CDR2 FQNEAQ (reference sequence). Trimming pared 5 bases from V and 0 bases from J, leaving 17 bases between. This CDR3 has 17 residues. CDR3 nucleotides: TGTGCCAGCAGCACCGGTTGGTCGGGAAGCTCCTACAATGAGCAGTTCTTC. Its protein is CASSTGWSGSSYNEQFF.

This clonotype occurred a few times. The J gene is TRBJ2-3, the V gene TRBV29-1, with D possibly matching TRBD1 (6 bases). Germline loops: CDR1 SQVTM, CDR2 ANQGSEA. This CDR3 has 16 amino acids. V shed 0 bases and J shed 4 bases, with 17 bases lying between them. The CDR3 here is CSVEDRARGVSDTQYF. DNA of the CDR3: TGCAGCGTTGAAGATAGGGCCAGGGGAGTTTCAGATACGCAGTATTTT.